This T cell receptor beta chain was sequenced for a study of beta chain features in type 1 diabetes. Study-wide results and limits: For Type 1 diabetes patients, all four CD4+ subsets carried TCRB CDR3s that were moderately but significantly shorter.

Expressed TCRB transcripts were sequenced, since all the RNA that had been isolated was reverse transcribed. The repertoire was sequenced with immunoSEQ multiplex PCR; TCRdb's copy has only in-frame clones and lacks some. Here the sample spans about 400,000 clones, around 12% being singletons. Worth noting for this clone: Its antigen is not identified.

This TCR was recovered from a woman aged 18-35 years with type 1 diabetes. Sample: naive CD4+ T cells from blood.

The CDR3 sequence is CSASQGGINTGELFF. The CDR3 bases are TGCAGCGCTTCACAGGGTGGAATCAACACCGGGGAGCTGTTTTTT. The chain carries TRBV29-1 and TRBJ2-2; a possible D gene is TRBD1 (6 bases). The V gene's germline CDR1 is SQVTM and CDR2 ANQGSEA. The CDR3 contains 15 residues. With 7 bases removed from V and 2 bases from J, the gap between germline ends came to 17 bases.